This TCR beta chain is drawn from a study of T cells in women clearing cervical HPV infection. About the study: For cases, blood was sampled a median approximately 150 days after lesion detection, interquartile range roughly 85 to 220 days. HLA type could not be excluded as a confounder. Overall study results and limits: Repertoire richness, not evenness, was significantly elevated in CIN3+ cases versus controls.

The germline V gene has CDR1 MDHEN and CDR2 SYDVKM. V was shortened by 8 bases and J by 5 bases, with 9 bases between the two germline ends. The CDR3 has 11 residues. A note on this clone: The target antigen is unknown. The observed sequence ends 3 residues before the CDR3 terminus, with the missing tail filled in from the germline J gene.

Sequencing used immunoSEQ multiplex PCR; TCRdb keeps in-frame clones, though not all of them. Its table records tens of thousands of clones. The sequenced sample was blood buffy coat. This sequence joins TRBV28 and TRBJ1-1; no clear D gene. This TCR was recovered from a woman between 18 and 69 years old with a cervical HPV16 infection that either progressed to CIN3+ or cleared (not recorded which). The chain's CDR3 is CASRGYTEAFF. CDR3 DNA (partial): TGTGCCAGCCGGGGATATACTGAA.